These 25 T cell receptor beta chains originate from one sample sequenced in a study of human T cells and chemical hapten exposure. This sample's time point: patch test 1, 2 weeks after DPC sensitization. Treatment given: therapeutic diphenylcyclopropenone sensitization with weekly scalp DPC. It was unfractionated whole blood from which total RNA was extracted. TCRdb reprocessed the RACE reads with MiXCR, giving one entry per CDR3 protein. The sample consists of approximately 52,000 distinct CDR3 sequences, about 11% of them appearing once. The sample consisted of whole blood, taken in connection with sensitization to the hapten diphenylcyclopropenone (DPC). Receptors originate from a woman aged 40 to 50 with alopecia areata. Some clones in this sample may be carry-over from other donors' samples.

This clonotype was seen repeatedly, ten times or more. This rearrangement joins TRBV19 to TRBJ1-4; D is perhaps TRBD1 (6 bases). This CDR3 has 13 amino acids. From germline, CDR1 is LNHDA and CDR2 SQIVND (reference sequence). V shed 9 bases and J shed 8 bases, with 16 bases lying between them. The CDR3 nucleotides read TGTGCCAGCGCCGGGACATGGGGAGAAAAACTGTTTTTT. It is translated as CASAGTWGEKLFF.

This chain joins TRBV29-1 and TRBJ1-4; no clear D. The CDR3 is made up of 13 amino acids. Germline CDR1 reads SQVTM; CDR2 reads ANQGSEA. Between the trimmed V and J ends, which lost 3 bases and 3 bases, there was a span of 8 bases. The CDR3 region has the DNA TGCAGCGTTGATCTGGGTGCTAATGAAAAACTGTTTTTT. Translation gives CSVDLGANEKLFF.

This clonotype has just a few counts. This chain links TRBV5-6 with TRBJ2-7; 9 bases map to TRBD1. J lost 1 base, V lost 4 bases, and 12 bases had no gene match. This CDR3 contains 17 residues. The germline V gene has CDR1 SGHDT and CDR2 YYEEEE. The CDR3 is CASSPKTGGAGSYEQYF. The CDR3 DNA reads TGTGCCAGCAGCCCAAAAACAGGGGGCGCGGGATCCTACGAGCAGTACTTC.

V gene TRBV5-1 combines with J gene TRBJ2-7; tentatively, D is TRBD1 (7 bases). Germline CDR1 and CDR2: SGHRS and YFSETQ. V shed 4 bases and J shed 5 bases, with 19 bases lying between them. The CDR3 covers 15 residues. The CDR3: CASSPGQFRGNEQYF. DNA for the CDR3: TGCGCCAGCAGCCCGGGACAGTTCCGCGGGAACGAGCAGTACTTC.

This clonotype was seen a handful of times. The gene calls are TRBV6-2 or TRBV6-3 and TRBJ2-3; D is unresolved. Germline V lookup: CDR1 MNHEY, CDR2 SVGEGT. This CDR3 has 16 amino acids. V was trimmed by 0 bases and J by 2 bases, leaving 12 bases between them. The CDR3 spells CASSYSRRKPTDTQYF. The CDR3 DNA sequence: TGTGCCAGCAGTTACTCACGCCGAAAACCCACAGATACGCAGTATTTT.

CDR3 in DNA: TGTGCCAGCAGTTACGAGAGGGGAACTGAAGCTTTCTTT. Amino acid sequence: CASSYERGTEAFF. The chain joins TRBV6-2 or TRBV6-3 to TRBJ1-1, with D perhaps TRBD1 (5 bases). The CDR3 loop spans 13 amino acids. Germline V gene data show CDR1 as MNHEY and CDR2 as SVGEGT. V dropped 2 bases and J dropped 5 bases, with 9 bases sitting between them.

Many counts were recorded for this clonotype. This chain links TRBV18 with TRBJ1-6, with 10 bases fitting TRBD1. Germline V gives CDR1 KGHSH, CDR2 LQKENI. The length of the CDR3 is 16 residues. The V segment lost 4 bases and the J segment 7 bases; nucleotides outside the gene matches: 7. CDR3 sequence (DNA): TGTGCCAGCTCACGGGTGGACAGGGGGATGAATTCACCCCTCCACTTT. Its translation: CASSRVDRGMNSPLHF.

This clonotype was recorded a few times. The CDR3 sequence: CASSQSVGVVARRSEAFF. DNA for the CDR3: TGTGCCAGCTCACAGTCCGTCGGGGTAGTGGCCCGCCGGAGTGAAGCTTTCTTT. V gene TRBV18 combines with J gene TRBJ1-1; the D is unclear. From germline, CDR1 is KGHSH and CDR2 LQKENI. The CDR3 extends over 18 amino acids. Trimming left V 4 bases short and J 7 bases short, with 28 bases between.

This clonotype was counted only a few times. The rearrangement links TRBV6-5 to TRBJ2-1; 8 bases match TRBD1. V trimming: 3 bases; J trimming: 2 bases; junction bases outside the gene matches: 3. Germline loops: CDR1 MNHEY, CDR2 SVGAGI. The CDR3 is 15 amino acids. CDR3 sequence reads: CASSYSDRAYNEQFF. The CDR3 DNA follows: TGTGCCAGCAGTTATTCGGACAGGGCCTACAATGAGCAGTTCTTC.

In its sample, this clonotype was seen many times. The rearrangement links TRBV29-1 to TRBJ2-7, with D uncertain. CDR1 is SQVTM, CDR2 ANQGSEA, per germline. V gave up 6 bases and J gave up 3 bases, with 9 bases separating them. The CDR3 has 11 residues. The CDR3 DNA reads TGCAGCGTCGCTCTGGTCTACGAGCAGTACTTC. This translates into CSVALVYEQYF.

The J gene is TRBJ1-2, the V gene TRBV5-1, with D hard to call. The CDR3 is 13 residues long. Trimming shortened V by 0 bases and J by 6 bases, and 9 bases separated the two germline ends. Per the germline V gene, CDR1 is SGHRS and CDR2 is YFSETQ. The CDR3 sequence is CASSLEGHDGYTF. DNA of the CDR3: TGCGCCAGCAGCTTGGAAGGTCATGATGGCTACACCTTC. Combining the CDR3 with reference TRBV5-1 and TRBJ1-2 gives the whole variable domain KAGVTQTPRYLIKTRGQQVTLSCSPISGHRSVSWYQQTPGQGLQFLFEYFSETQRNKGNFPGRFSGRQFSNSRSEMNVSTLELGDSALYLCASSLEGHDGYTFGSGTRLTVV.

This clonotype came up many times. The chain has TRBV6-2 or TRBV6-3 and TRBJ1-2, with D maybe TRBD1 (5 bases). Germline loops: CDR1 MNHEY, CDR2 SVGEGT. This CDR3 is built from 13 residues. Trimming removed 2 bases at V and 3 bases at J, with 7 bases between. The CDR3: CASSYQGDYGYTF. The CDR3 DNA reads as TGTGCCAGCAGTTACCAGGGAGACTATGGCTACACCTTC.

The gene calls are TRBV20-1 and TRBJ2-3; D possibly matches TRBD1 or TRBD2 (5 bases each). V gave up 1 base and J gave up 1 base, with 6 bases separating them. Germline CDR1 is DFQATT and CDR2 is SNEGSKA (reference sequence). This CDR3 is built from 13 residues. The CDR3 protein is CSARGDGTDTQYF. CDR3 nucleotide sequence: TGCAGTGCTAGAGGGGACGGCACAGATACGCAGTATTTT.

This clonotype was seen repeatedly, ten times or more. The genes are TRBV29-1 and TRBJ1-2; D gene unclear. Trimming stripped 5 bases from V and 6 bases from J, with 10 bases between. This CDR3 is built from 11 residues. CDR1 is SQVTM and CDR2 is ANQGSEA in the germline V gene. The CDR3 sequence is CSVWSGHGYTF. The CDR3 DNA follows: TGCAGCGTTTGGTCAGGTCATGGCTACACCTTC.

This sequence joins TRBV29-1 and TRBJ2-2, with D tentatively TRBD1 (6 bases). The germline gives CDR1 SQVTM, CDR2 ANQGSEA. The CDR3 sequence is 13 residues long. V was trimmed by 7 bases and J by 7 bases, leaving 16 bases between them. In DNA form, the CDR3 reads TGCAGCGCCCTTACAGGGTCAAGCGGGGAGCTGTTTTTT. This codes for CSALTGSSGELFF.

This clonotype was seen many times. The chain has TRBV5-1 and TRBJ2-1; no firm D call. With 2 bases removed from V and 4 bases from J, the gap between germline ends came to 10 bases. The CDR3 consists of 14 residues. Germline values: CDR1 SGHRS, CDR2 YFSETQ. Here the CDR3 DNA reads TGCGCCAGCAGCTTTCCTCTCGAATACAATGAGCAGTTCTTC. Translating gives CASSFPLEYNEQFF.

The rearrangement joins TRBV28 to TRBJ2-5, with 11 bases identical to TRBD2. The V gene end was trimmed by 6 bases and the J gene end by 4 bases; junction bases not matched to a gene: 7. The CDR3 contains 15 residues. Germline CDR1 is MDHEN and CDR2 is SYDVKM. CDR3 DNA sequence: TGTGCCAGCAGGTTAGCGGGAGGGCCTCGAGAGACCCAGTACTTC. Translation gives CASRLAGGPRETQYF.

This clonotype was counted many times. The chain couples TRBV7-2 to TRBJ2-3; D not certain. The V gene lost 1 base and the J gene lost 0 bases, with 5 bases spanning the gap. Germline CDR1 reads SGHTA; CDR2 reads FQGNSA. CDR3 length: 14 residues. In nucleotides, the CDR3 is TGTGCCAGCAGCTTAGAGGGAAGCACAGATACGCAGTATTTT. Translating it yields CASSLEGSTDTQYF. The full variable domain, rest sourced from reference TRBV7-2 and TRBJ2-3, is GAGVSQSPSNKVTEKGKDVELRCDPISGHTALYWYRQSLGQGLEFLIYFQGNSAPDKSGLPSDRFSAERTGGSVSTLTIQRTQQEDSAVYLCASSLEGSTDTQYFGPGTRLTVL.

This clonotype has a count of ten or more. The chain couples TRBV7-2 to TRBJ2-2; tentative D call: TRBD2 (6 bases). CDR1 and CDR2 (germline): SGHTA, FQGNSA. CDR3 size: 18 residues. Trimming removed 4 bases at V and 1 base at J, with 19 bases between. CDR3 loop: CASSWASRRGVNTGELFF. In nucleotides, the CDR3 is TGTGCCAGCAGCTGGGCGTCCAGGCGGGGAGTGAACACCGGGGAGCTGTTTTTT.

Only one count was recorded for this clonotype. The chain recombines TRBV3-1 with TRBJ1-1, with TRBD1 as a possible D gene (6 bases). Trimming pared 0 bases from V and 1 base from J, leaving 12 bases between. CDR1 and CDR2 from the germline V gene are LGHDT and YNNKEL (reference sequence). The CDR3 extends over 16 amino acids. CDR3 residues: CASSQDPTGQNTEAFF. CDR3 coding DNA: TGTGCCAGCAGCCAAGACCCGACAGGACAGAACACTGAAGCTTTCTTT.

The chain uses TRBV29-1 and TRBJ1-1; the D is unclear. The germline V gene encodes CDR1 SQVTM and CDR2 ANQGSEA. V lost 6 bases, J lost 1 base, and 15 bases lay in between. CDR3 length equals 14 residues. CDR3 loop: CSVRILDPNTEAFF. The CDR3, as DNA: TGCAGCGTCCGAATTCTGGACCCGAACACTGAAGCTTTCTTT.

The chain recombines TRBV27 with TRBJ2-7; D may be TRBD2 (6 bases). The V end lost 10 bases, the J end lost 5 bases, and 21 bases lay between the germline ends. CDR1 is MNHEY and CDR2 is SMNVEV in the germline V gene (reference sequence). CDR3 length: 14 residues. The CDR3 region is CATKRTGRLNEQYF. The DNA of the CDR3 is TGTGCCACCAAACGCACGGGGAGGTTGAACGAGCAGTACTTC.

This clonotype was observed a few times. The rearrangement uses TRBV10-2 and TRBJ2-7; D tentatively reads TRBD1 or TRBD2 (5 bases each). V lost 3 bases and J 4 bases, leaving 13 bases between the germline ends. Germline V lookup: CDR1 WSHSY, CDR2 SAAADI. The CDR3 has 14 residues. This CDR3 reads CASSDGDLGYEQYF. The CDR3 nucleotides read TGCGCCAGCAGTGATGGGGACCTGGGGTACGAGCAGTACTTC.

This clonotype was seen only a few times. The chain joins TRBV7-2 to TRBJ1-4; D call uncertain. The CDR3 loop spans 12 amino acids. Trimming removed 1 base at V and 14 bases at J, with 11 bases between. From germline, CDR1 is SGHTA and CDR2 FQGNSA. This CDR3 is CASSLVGRPLFF. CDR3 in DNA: TGTGCCAGCAGCTTAGTGGGCCGACCGCTGTTTTTT.

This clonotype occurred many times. The CDR3 is CASSPIIEAFF. The CDR3 DNA is TGTGCCAGCAGCCCCATCATTGAAGCTTTCTTT. The V gene is TRBV12-3 or TRBV12-4, the J gene TRBJ1-1; no definite D call. Trimming removed 6 bases at V and 7 bases at J, with 9 bases between. The CDR3 contains 11 residues.